This T cell receptor beta chain was sequenced during a study of human T cells and chemical hapten exposure (dated by TCRdb to the early 2020s). Describing the broader study: Libraries were pooled for sequencing, and variation in per-sample TCR yields was attributed mainly to small differences in library volumes within the pool. The study tracked peripheral blood TCR repertoire changes in vivo during primary and secondary sensitization to the hapten diphenylcyclopropenone (DPC) in alopecia patients. For every blood RNA sample, sequencing covered both the TCR alpha and TCR beta chains.

This clonotype came up many times. What antigen it recognizes has not been identified. No much larger clone exists at a distance of one base, and base qualities are not known. The intended sense of this specimen's time point label: healthy volunteer bleed at 6 weeks. Total RNA was isolated from unfractionated whole blood collected in Tempus Blood RNA tubes. Five or six healthy volunteers acted as controls for TCR sequencing and had blood drawn at day 0, 2 weeks and 6 weeks. Libraries were built with RACE. The instrument was a NextSeq 500. During library preparation, unique molecular identifiers were attached to individual cDNA molecules so that TCRs could be counted quantitatively and reproducibly. On the authors' methods: A median of approximately 96,000 TCRs per sample was observed, with a range of about 20,000 to 690,600. The Decombinator software suite was used to annotate the V, J and CDR3 of the TCR reads. Every sample was subsampled to the same number of TCRs (28,000) for the PS versus PT1 abundance plots. Expanded TCRs were defined as absent before sensitization and observed at least eight times at the 2-week time point. TCRdb handled the public reads itself, with Q25 trimming in fastp and clone calling in MiXCR, and kept productive beta chains. When rows share a CDR3 protein, they turn into one entry using the most common DNA and genes. The V and J calls and clone size are TCRdb's, not the authors'. The sample contains about 65,000 distinct CDR3 sequences, approximately 6.1% of them found a single time. The ten largest clones represent around 3.6% of the sample.

The CDR3 starts with the cysteine, ends with the phenylalanine, and has 14 residues. Solely the CDR3 DNA is kept, with 42 bases framed from the first base. CDR1 and CDR2 (SGHRS, YFSETQ) derive from the germline V gene. Between the V and J ends, shortened by 0 bases and 3 bases respectively, the junction contains 9 bases. The investigation overall reported the following: No change with DPC sensitization was found in the number of TCRs above 1 in 1000 frequency, and no evidence of global repertoire structure alterations was found. After repeated subsampling, changes were observed in the strength of the expansion versus patch-test correlation and in the threshold at which the correlation became significant.

The sequence joins TRBV5-1 to TRBJ1-1; TRBD1 might be the D gene, on 5 matching bases. Sequencing used whole blood. The sequence was collected from a female donor in good health. Some clones in this sample may be carry-over from other donors' samples. At the DNA level, the sequence is TGCGCCAGCAGCTTGGGAGGAGGGGACACTGAAGCTTTCTTT. The encoded protein is CASSLGGGDTEAFF. This CDR3, with the reference TRBV5-1 and TRBJ1-1 proteins standing in past its ends, gives the full variable domain KAGVTQTPRYLIKTRGQQVTLSCSPISGHRSVSWYQQTPGQGLQFLFEYFSETQRNKGNFPGRFSGRQFSNSRSEMNVSTLELGDSALYLCASSLGGGDTEAFFGQGTRLTVV.